This T cell receptor (beta chain) was found in a study of shared clonotypes between healthy human individuals. At the level of the study: The donor pool was made up of two women and a few men aged 18 to 49.

Some clones are missing from TCRdb's copy, which holds only in-frame ones; the method was immunoSEQ multiplex PCR. Here the sample spans 600,000 to 800,000 clones, roughly 72% being singletons. CDR1 MDHEN and CDR2 SYDVKM come from the germline V gene. The CDR3 is 15 amino acids. Between the trimmed V and J ends, which lost 4 bases and 3 bases, there was a span of 15 bases. The sequenced sample was memory CD4+ T cells sorted from blood. Indicated subset: CD45RA-negative fraction. The sequence derives from a woman in her thirties in good health. The V and J genes are TRBV28 and TRBJ1-2, with D perhaps matching TRBD1 (5 bases). The CDR3 DNA reads as TGTGCCAGCAGTTCACTACGTACAGGACACTATGGCTACACCTTC. Translating gives CASSSLRTGHYGYTF.